This T cell receptor (beta chain) was sequenced for a study of beta chain features in type 1 diabetes. Germline assignment: CDR1 SGHTA and CDR2 FQGNSA. J lost 9 bases, V lost 4 bases, and 13 bases had no gene match. CDR3 size: 16 residues. As every portion of the isolated RNA was reverse transcribed, the sequencing read expressed TCRB transcripts. The repertoire was sequenced with immunoSEQ multiplex PCR; TCRdb's copy has only in-frame clones and lacks some. The repertoire has some 150,000 clones, roughly 48% of them found once; the top ten carry 0.42%. Sorting with CD45RO/CCR7/CD25/CD127/CD95/CD27 yielded naive, central memory, regulatory and stem-like memory CD4+ cells.

The sample was Tregs from blood. The TCR was taken from a man aged 18 to 29 in good health. The chain carries TRBV7-2 and TRBJ2-1; 9 nucleotides align to TRBD1. CDR3 loop: CASSSRTGEPFREQFF. The CDR3 DNA reads TGTGCCAGCAGCTCGCGGACAGGGGAACCATTTCGTGAGCAGTTCTTC.